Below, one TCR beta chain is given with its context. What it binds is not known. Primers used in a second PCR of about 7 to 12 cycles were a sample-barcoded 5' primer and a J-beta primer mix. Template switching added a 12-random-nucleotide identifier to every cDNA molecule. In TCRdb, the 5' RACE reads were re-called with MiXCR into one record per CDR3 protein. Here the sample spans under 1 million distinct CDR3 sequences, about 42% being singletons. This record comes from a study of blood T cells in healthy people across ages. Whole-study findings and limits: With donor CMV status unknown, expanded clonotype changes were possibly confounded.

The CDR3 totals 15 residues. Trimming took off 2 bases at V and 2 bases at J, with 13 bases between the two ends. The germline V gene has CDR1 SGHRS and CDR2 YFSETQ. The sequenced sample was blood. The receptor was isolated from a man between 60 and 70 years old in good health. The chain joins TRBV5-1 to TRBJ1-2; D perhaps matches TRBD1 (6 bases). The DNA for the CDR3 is TGCGCCAGCAGCTTCGGAGACAGGCTCAACTATGGCTACACCTTC. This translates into CASSFGDRLNYGYTF.